Listed below are T cell receptor beta chains from one sample, sequenced in a study of regulatory T cells in long-lasting Graves disease. TCRdb re-derived calls from the multiplex PCR reads in MiXCR, one entry per CDR3 protein. The sample lists roughly 380,000 distinct CDR3 sequences; around 15% were seen once. The source was peripheral blood mononuclear cells (PBMCs), collected at new diagnosis, from a patient treated with antithyroid drugs. All receptors come from a female donor with Graves disease. The CDR3 runs from the conserved cysteine through the conserved F or W. Each record gives: J gene, V gene, CDR3 protein.

TRBJ1-1 TRBV6-1 CASSKDEVAEEAFF
TRBJ2-1 TRBV28 CASMDYNEQFF
TRBJ2-4 TRBV5-1 CASSSNSGDIQYF
TRBJ1-2 TRBV27 CASSSHLSWADYYGYTF
TRBJ1-5 TRBV20-1 CSARKGTDQPQHF
TRBJ2-5 TRBV4-1 CASSQETVVRETQYF
TRBJ2-1 TRBV9 CASGGGTGYNEQFF
TRBJ1-6 TRBV20-1 CSARGEGTPLHF
TRBJ2-2 TRBV12-3/TRBV12-4 CASRGGRNTGELFF
TRBJ1-2 TRBV4-3 CASSQDGTPHYGYTF
TRBJ2-5 TRBV12-3/TRBV12-4 CASSSIAAQETQYF
TRBJ1-1 TRBV2 CASLRGRGHTEAFF
TRBJ1-4 TRBV2 CASSEAPGGLGKLFF
- TRBV11-2 CASSFVGASRRLAKNIQYF
TRBJ1-2 TRBV19 CASRFSDRGANYGYTF
TRBJ1-5 TRBV5-1 CASSLVGGGRPQHF